These T cell receptor beta chains were read from a single sample in a study of graft-versus-host responses after intestinal transplantation. Using immunoSEQ multiplex PCR, the repertoire was profiled, and TCRdb retains in-frame clones only, with some absent. The sample holds 15,000 to 20,000 clones, approximately 38% seen once. Sequenced material: alloreactive CD8+ T cells from a mixed lymphocyte reaction culture, taken before intestinal transplant. These TCRs come from a human patient who received an intestinal transplant. The CDR3 runs from the conserved cysteine through the conserved F or W. The order of the fields is clone size, D gene, J gene, V gene, CDR3 protein, CDR3 DNA. The D gene is left open where the match is weak. Only some rows state a clone size, as once, few, many or a class for expanded clones.

- | - | TRBJ1-5 | TRBV5-1 | CASSPRGLHQPQHF | TGCGCCAGCAGCCCGCGAGGCTTACATCAGCCCCAGCATTTT
- | TRBD1 | TRBJ1-5 | TRBV28 | CASSFRGQGQNQPQHF | TGTGCCAGCAGTTTTAGGGGGCAGGGGCAGAATCAGCCCCAGCATTTT
- | - | TRBJ2-3 | TRBV4-1 | CASSPLPRDTDTQYF | TGCGCCAGCAGTCCCCTACCCCGGGACACAGATACGCAGTATTTT
once | - | TRBJ2-7 | TRBV9 | CASSVDAGSYEQYF | TGTGCCAGCAGCGTAGACGCTGGCTCCTACGAGCAGTACTTC
few | - | TRBJ1-5 | TRBV27 | CASSLAGNQPQHF | TGTGCCAGCAGTTTAGCGGGCAATCAGCCCCAGCATTTT
once | - | TRBJ1-2 | TRBV10-2 | CASSPKPRGRGYTF | TGCGCCAGCAGCCCAAAACCGAGGGGTCGGGGCTACACCTTC
few | - | TRBJ2-7 | TRBV27 | CASSLGGRYEQYF | TGTGCCAGCAGTCTAGGGGGTAGGTACGAGCAGTACTTC
- | TRBD2 | TRBJ2-7 | TRBV9 | CASSPREAAYEQYF | TGTGCCAGCAGCCCACGGGAGGCAGCCTACGAGCAGTACTTC
few | TRBD2 | TRBJ2-3 | TRBV27 | CASSTLLAATDTQYF | TGTGCCAGCAGTACCCTCCTAGCGGCCACAGATACGCAGTATTTT
- | - | TRBJ2-1 | TRBV5-6 | CASSPLRTLSSYNEQFF | TGTGCCAGCAGCCCCCTAAGGACTCTAAGCTCCTACAATGAGCAGTTCTTC
- | - | TRBJ2-7 | TRBV25-1 | CASTDGYSYEQYF | TGTGCCAGCACCGACGGATACTCCTACGAGCAGTACTTC
few | - | TRBJ2-2 | TRBV5-6 | CASSLKTGELFF | TGTGCCAGCAGCCTGAAAACCGGGGAGCTGTTTTTT
medium-sized | - | TRBJ2-1 | TRBV27 | CASSVGNEQFF | TGTGCCAGCTCAGTCGGCAATGAGCAGTTCTTC
- | TRBD1 | TRBJ1-1 | TRBV6-1 | CASSDGTGGRVSTEAFF | TGTGCCAGCAGTGACGGGACAGGGGGCAGGGTGTCCACTGAAGCTTTCTTT
- | - | TRBJ1-3 | TRBV28 | CASSLGRGKGSGNTIYF | TGTGCCAGCAGTTTAGGACGCGGGAAAGGCTCTGGAAACACCATATATTTT
- | TRBD1 | TRBJ2-1 | TRBV27 | CASSLSPVFALGQGIYNEQFF | TGTGCCAGCAGTTTATCCCCGGTATTTGCGTTGGGACAGGGGATTTACAATGAGCAGTTCTTC
medium-sized | TRBD2 | TRBJ2-7 | TRBV5-6 | CASSPGLAVYEQYF | TGTGCCAGCAGCCCCGGACTAGCGGTATACGAGCAGTACTTC
- | - | TRBJ1-1 | TRBV5-1 | CASSLVPDSNTEAFF | TGCGCCAGCAGCTTGGTCCCGGACTCGAACACTGAAGCTTTCTTT
few | - | TRBJ1-2 | TRBV2 | CGSILAPRGYTF | TGTGGCAGCATTTTGGCTCCTCGGGGCTACACCTTC
- | - | TRBJ1-5 | TRBV27 | CASSLFTGNQPQHF | TGTGCCAGCAGTTTATTTACAGGGAATCAGCCCCAGCATTTT
- | TRBD1 | TRBJ2-3 | TRBV28 | CASSQDRETLITSTDTQYF | TGTGCCAGCAGTCAGGACAGGGAGACTCTGATTACTAGCACAGATACGCAGTATTTT
once | - | TRBJ1-1 | TRBV5-1 | CASSLSHRGAEAFF | TGCGCCAGCAGCTTATCCCACCGGGGGGCTGAAGCTTTCTTT
- | - | TRBJ2-4 | TRBV9 | CASSAAGNENIQYF | TGTGCCAGCAGCGCGGCCGGGAATGAAAACATTCAGTACTTC
- | TRBD1 | TRBJ2-5 | TRBV7-6 | CASSLDSGQGQETQYF | TGTGCCAGCAGCTTAGACTCGGGACAGGGGCAAGAGACCCAGTACTTC
- | - | TRBJ1-2 | TRBV4-2 | CASSLASGGYTF | TGTGCCAGCAGCTTGGCCTCGGGGGGCTACACCTTC